The subject of this entry is one T cell receptor (beta chain). Original processing methods: Researchers report that nucleated cell counts were estimated from reference gene primer amplification. Using immunoSEQ multiplex PCR, the repertoire was profiled, and TCRdb retains in-frame clones only, with some absent. D and trimming were read from the DNA, whereas the V and J calls and clone size are those reported in that table. The data show 80,000 or so clones, with roughly four fifths seen just once and 7% to 9% held by the top ten. Germline V lookup: CDR1 SGHRS, CDR2 YFSETQ. The CDR3 has 14 residues. Trimming pared 9 bases from V and 3 bases from J, leaving 16 bases between. The data were obtained in a study of blood T cell repertoires in COVID-19.

Sequenced material: peripheral blood. V gene TRBV5-1 combines with J gene TRBJ1-3, with a tentative D call TRBD1 (6 bases). This receptor was obtained from a human donor in a cohort sampled during active COVID-19. The DNA of the CDR3 is TGCGCCACCTCACAGGGTCTCGGTGGAAACACCATATATTTT. Encoded protein: CATSQGLGGNTIYF.